These T cell receptor beta chains were read from a single sample in a study of CD8 T cells in ankylosing spondylitis. One entry per CDR3 protein results from TCRdb running MiXCR on the 5' RACE reads. Of a few hundred thousand distinct CDR3 sequences in the sample, roughly 20% are singletons; the top ten hold under 15%. Sequencing input: blood, either unsorted or a sorted T cell fraction (not recorded which). The receptors derive from a male donor with ankylosing spondylitis or in good health (not recorded which). CDR3s include the opening cysteine and the closing phenylalanine or tryptophan. The D gene is left open where the match is weak. The size entry is marked missing in some rows and otherwise reads once, few, many or a size class.

d_call j_call v_call cdr3_length clone_size cdr3_aa cdr3_nt
NA TRBJ2-2 TRBV7-9 16 NA CASSSAPAGNTGELFF TGTGCCAGCAGCTCAGCTCCGGCGGGCAACACCGGGGAGCTGTTTTTT
NA TRBJ2-7 TRBV5-1 16 NA CASSLDSDTLSYEQYF TGCGCCAGCAGCTTGGACTCCGACACCCTCTCCTACGAGCAGTACTTC
TRBD2 TRBJ2-7 TRBV25-1 15 few CASSEWTSGVHEQYF TGTGCCAGCAGTGAATGGACTAGCGGGGTCCACGAGCAGTACTTC
NA TRBJ1-1 TRBV29-1 12 few CSVAGIPLEAFF TGCAGCGTTGCAGGGATTCCACTTGAAGCTTTCTTT
TRBD2 TRBJ2-7 TRBV7-2 15 few CASSLALAGFYEQYF TGTGCCAGCAGCTTAGCCCTAGCGGGGTTTTACGAGCAGTACTTC
NA TRBJ2-7 TRBV13 14 NA CASSLEGAGPEQYF TGTGCCAGCAGCTTAGAAGGGGCGGGACCAGAGCAGTACTTC
TRBD2 TRBJ2-1 TRBV9 19 NA CASSGPKLAGGLSYNEQFF TGTGCCAGCAGCGGCCCGAAACTAGCGGGGGGCCTCTCCTACAATGAGCAGTTCTTC
NA TRBJ2-1 TRBV12-3/TRBV12-4 11 many CASSTGNEQFF TGTGCCAGCAGTACAGGGAATGAGCAGTTCTTC
NA TRBJ2-7 TRBV18 14 NA CASSEGGATYEQYF TGTGCCAGCTCAGAAGGTGGCGCGACCTACGAGCAGTACTTC
TRBD1 TRBJ2-7 TRBV12-3/TRBV12-4 12 NA CASTDRVHEQYF TGTGCCAGCACTGACAGGGTCCACGAGCAGTACTTC
NA TRBJ1-5 TRBV6-1 15 few CASSAGPYSNQPQHF TGTGCCAGCAGTGCAGGGCCGTATAGCAATCAGCCCCAGCATTTT
NA TRBJ2-1 TRBV5-6 14 few CASSVTEPYNEQFF TGTGCCAGCAGCGTGACAGAACCATACAATGAGCAGTTCTTC
TRBD1 TRBJ1-5 TRBV19 14 NA CASSFSGGNQPQHF TGTGCCAGTAGTTTTTCAGGGGGGAATCAGCCCCAGCATTTT
NA TRBJ2-7 TRBV27 13 few CASSPGLSREQYF TGTGCCAGCAGTCCGGGACTCTCCCGCGAGCAGTACTTC
TRBD1 TRBJ2-5 TRBV12-3/TRBV12-4 16 NA CASSLDSGGFKETQYF TGTGCCAGCAGTTTAGATTCAGGGGGCTTCAAGGAGACCCAGTACTTC
NA TRBJ2-7 TRBV24-1 11 NA CATSDLGGQYF TGTGCCACCAGTGATTTGGGTGGGCAGTACTTC
NA TRBJ1-4 TRBV5-6 11 NA CASSFNGKLFF TGTGCCAGCAGCTTCAACGGAAAACTGTTTTTT
NA TRBJ2-3 TRBV4-1 13 NA CASSQGTSDTQYF TGCGCCAGCAGCCAAGGAACGTCAGATACGCAGTATTTT
TRBD1 TRBJ2-1 TRBV20-1 13 NA CSAAGTDYNEQFF TGCAGTGCTGCCGGGACAGACTACAATGAGCAGTTCTTC
NA TRBJ1-2 TRBV2 12 few CASSGQRGGYTF TGTGCCAGCAGTGGACAGCGAGGTGGCTACACCTTC
TRBD1 TRBJ2-7 TRBV24-1 13 few CATSDSVDRGRYF TGTGCCACCAGTGACAGTGTTGACAGGGGTCGGTACTTC
NA TRBJ1-1 TRBV6-1 15 few CASTANPGMNTEAFF TGTGCCAGCACCGCTAACCCCGGGATGAACACTGAAGCTTTCTTT
TRBD1 TRBJ2-7 TRBV20-1 13 NA CSARAQGLNEQYF TGCAGTGCCCGAGCACAGGGGCTCAACGAGCAGTACTTC
TRBD1 TRBJ2-7 TRBV20-1 14 NA CSAKQGEVIHEQYF TGCAGTGCCAAACAGGGGGAAGTTATACACGAGCAGTACTTC
NA TRBJ2-1 TRBV3-1 13 NA CASSQGAALQGVF TGTGCCAGCAGCCAAGGTGCCGCTCTACAGGGAGTCTTC
NA TRBJ1-5 TRBV5-1 12 many CASSLEGSPQHF TGCGCCAGCAGCTTGGAGGGCAGTCCCCAGCATTTT
NA TRBJ2-1 TRBV30 15 many CAWSVGLETYNEQFF TGTGCCTGGAGTGTAGGGCTAGAGACCTACAATGAGCAGTTCTTC
TRBD1 TRBJ2-7 TRBV12-3/TRBV12-4 15 NA CASTAGTEIPYEQYF TGTGCCAGCACCGCCGGGACAGAGATCCCCTACGAGCAGTACTTC
TRBD1 TRBJ2-1 TRBV28 16 NA CASSPPGQGDPNEQFF TGTGCCAGCAGTCCACCGGGACAGGGTGACCCTAATGAGCAGTTCTTC
NA TRBJ1-4 TRBV12-5 15 NA CASGLVVQGSEKLFF TGTGCTAGTGGTTTGGTCGTCCAGGGTAGTGAAAAACTGTTTTTT
TRBD2 TRBJ2-1 TRBV6-1 15 NA CASSEPRGGMNEQFF TGTGCCAGCAGTGAGCCCCGCGGGGGGATGAATGAGCAGTTCTTC
TRBD1 TRBJ2-2 TRBV5-1 15 NA CASSHRQGNTGELFF TGCGCCAGCAGCCACAGACAGGGGAACACCGGGGAGCTGTTTTTT
NA TRBJ2-3 TRBV12-5 13 few CASGLGREDTQYF TGTGCTAGTGGTTTGGGCCGGGAAGATACGCAGTATTTT